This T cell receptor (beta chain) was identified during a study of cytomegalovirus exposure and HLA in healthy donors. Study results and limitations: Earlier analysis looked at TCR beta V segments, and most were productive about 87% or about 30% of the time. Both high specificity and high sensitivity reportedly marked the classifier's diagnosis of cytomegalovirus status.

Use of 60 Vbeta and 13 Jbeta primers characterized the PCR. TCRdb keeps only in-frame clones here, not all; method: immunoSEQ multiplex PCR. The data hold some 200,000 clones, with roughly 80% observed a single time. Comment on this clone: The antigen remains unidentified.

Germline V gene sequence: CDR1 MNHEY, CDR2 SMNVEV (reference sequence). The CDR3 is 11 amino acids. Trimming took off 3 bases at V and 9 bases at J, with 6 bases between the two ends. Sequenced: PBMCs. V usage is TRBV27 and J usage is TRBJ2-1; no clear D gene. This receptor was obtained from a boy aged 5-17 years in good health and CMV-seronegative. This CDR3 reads CASSFAGEQFF. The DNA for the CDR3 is TGTGCCAGCAGTTTCGCCGGTGAGCAGTTCTTC.